Each of the 11 T cell receptor beta chains below was sequenced from the same sample in a study of Graves' ophthalmopathy and Graves' hyperthyroidism (dated by TCRdb to the late 2010s). Sequencing was performed on an Illumina HiSeq 2000. For repertoire sequencing, the TCR beta CDR3 regions were amplified from RNA transcripts. The first round of RT-PCR was done with HTBI primers and the Qiagen OneStep RT-PCR kit, and was followed by a second round of multiplex PCR, then size selection and purification. TCRdb trimmed public reads at Q25 via fastp, called clones via MiXCR and kept in-frame beta chains. Each CDR3 protein appears once, grouped with its most common genes and DNA. Recorded for this sample are 150,000 to 200,000 distinct CDR3 sequences; roughly 36% of them occurred a single time. The top ten constitute 8% to 10% of the sample. The material sequenced was peripheral blood. The source is a man aged 25 to 40 with Graves' ophthalmopathy. Donor details come from another sample of the same person, matched by shared clones.

This clonotype has a count of ten or more. The V gene is TRBV7-2, the J gene TRBJ1-1; tentative D call: TRBD1 (5 bases). Germline V gene sequence: CDR1 SGHTA, CDR2 FQGNSA. V was trimmed by 6 bases and J by 0 bases, leaving 11 bases between them. This CDR3 region has 14 residues. The CDR3 DNA reads TGTGCCAGCAGGTTCGGACAAATGAACACTGAAGCTTTCTTT. Translation: CASRFGQMNTEAFF.

This chain connects TRBV12-3 or TRBV12-4 to TRBJ2-5, with no clear D. The ends were cut back, 7 bases at V and 5 bases at J, with 8 bases in the middle. CDR3 length equals 11 residues. DNA of the CDR3: TGTGCCAGCACCATGGGGGAGACCCAGTACTTC. Translating gives CASTMGETQYF.

The chain recombines TRBV20-1 with TRBJ2-7, with D tentatively TRBD2 (6 bases). The CDR3 runs 15 residues. The V and J ends lost 5 bases and 0 bases respectively, with 17 bases between them. Germline V gives CDR1 DFQATT, CDR2 SNEGSKA (reference sequence). CDR3 in amino acids: CSAFSGTLSSYEQYF. The CDR3 DNA reads TGCAGTGCTTTCTCAGGGACTCTGAGCTCCTACGAGCAGTACTTC.

This clonotype showed up many times. This chain uses TRBV13 with TRBJ2-5; D not certain. CDR1 and CDR2 from the germline V gene are PRHDT and FYEKMQ (reference sequence). The CDR3 covers 14 residues. Trimming removed 2 bases at V and 2 bases at J, with 9 bases between. The CDR3 loop is CASSLRAVQETQYF. CDR3 sequence (DNA): TGTGCCAGCAGCTTAAGGGCGGTTCAAGAGACCCAGTACTTC.

DNA for the CDR3: TGTGCCAGCAGTTCAACAGGGGGCGTCTATGGCTACACCTTC. It encodes CASSSTGGVYGYTF. The chain links TRBV12-3 or TRBV12-4 to TRBJ1-2; TRBD1 agrees at 9 bases. The trim removed 4 bases at V and 4 bases at J, leaving 4 bases unmatched. The CDR3 covers 14 residues.

This clonotype has ten or more counts. The chain joins TRBV6-5 to TRBJ1-5, with D maybe TRBD1 (6 bases). This CDR3 contains 15 residues. The V gene lost 3 bases and the J gene lost 0 bases, with 9 bases spanning the gap. CDR1 and CDR2 from the germline V gene are MNHEY and SVGAGI. The CDR3 DNA is TGTGCCAGCAGTTATCACAGGGATAGCAATCAGCCCCAGCATTTT. Protein product: CASSYHRDSNQPQHF.

The chain links TRBV6-1 to TRBJ1-5; TRBD1 aligns across 8 bases. The CDR3 spans 15 residues. The germline V gene encodes CDR1 MNHNS and CDR2 SASEGT. The junction had 5 bases not matched to a gene; V was cut back by 5 bases and J by 2 bases. The CDR3 sequence: CASSQDRARNQPQHF. The DNA for the CDR3 is TGTGCCAGCAGTCAGGACAGGGCCCGCAATCAGCCCCAGCATTTT.

This clonotype came up many times. CDR3 residues: CSVAAGGPLETQYF. In nucleotides, the CDR3 is TGCAGCGTTGCGGCGGGAGGGCCCCTCGAGACCCAGTACTTC. The V and J genes are TRBV29-1 and TRBJ2-5, with TRBD2 identical over 9 bases. V lost 4 bases and J lost 5; bases outside the gene matches: 8. CDR3 length equals 14 residues. Germline assignment: CDR1 SQVTM and CDR2 ANQGSEA.

J is TRBJ2-7 and V is TRBV28; a possible D gene is TRBD1 (5 bases). The CDR3 has 17 amino acids. The germline V and J ends were trimmed by 5 bases and 0 bases, with 20 bases remaining between them. From germline, CDR1 is MDHEN and CDR2 SYDVKM. The CDR3 DNA follows: TGTGCCAGCAGTCCCCCCCGGTCAGGGATGAGCTCCTACGAGCAGTACTTC. Translation: CASSPPRSGMSSYEQYF.

J is TRBJ2-5 and V is TRBV7-2; D gene unclear. Germline values: CDR1 SGHTA, CDR2 FQGNSA. The CDR3 extends over 11 amino acids. Trimming removed 7 bases from V and 5 bases from J, with 8 bases in between. The CDR3 DNA is TGTGCCAGCACCTTGGTTGAGACCCAGTACTTC. This sequence encodes CASTLVETQYF.

The V and J genes are TRBV12-3 or TRBV12-4 and TRBJ2-7, with 9 bases matching TRBD1. The CDR3 is 15 amino acids. Trimming took 8 bases from V and 1 from J; bases not matched to a gene: 9. For the CDR3, the DNA is TGTGCCAGCCGCCTTCGGGGGACAGGGTCCTACGAGCAGTACTTC. Encoded protein: CASRLRGTGSYEQYF.